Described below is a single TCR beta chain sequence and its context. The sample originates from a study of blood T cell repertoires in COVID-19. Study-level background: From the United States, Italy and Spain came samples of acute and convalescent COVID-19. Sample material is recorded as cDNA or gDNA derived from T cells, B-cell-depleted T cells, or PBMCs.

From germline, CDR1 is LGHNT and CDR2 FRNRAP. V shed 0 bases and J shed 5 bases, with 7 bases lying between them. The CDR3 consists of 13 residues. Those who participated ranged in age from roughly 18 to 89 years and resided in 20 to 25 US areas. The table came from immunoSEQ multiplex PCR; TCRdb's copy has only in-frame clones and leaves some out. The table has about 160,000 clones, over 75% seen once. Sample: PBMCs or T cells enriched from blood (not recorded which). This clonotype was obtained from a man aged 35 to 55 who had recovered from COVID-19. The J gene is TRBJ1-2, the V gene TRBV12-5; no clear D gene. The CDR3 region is CASGLVSGYGYTF. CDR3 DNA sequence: TGTGCTAGTGGTTTGGTATCCGGGTATGGCTACACCTTC. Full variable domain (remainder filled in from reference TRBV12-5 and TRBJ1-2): DARVTQTPRHKVTEMGQEVTMRCQPILGHNTVFWYRQTMMQGLELLAYFRNRAPLDDSGMPKDRFSAEMPDATLATLKIQPSEPRDSAVYFCASGLVSGYGYTFGSGTRLTVV.